This TCR beta chain was profiled in a study of T cells in Graves' hyperthyroidism and ophthalmopathy. V was clipped by 11 bases and J by 4 bases, with 20 bases between them. CDR1 and CDR2 (germline): KGHSH, LQKENI. The CDR3 runs 14 residues. About this clonotype: A much larger clone lies a single base off, so this may be a read error.

A patient was excluded if there was uncontrolled infection, other autoimmune disease, pregnancy or lactation. Authors of the study amplified TCR beta CDR3 regions from RNA transcripts. When the TCR CDR3 underwent first-round RT-PCR, the HTBI primer set was used. TCRdb used MiXCR to reprocess the multiplex PCR reads, holding one entry per CDR3 protein. The sample records around 340,000 distinct CDR3 sequences, 17% being singletons. Source material: blood. The J gene is TRBJ1-1, the V gene TRBV18; no reliable D call. This sequence was found in a woman aged 30 to 39 with Graves' hyperthyroidism that later progressed to Graves' ophthalmopathy. CDR3 residues: CAGSSLQSGTEAFF. The CDR3 DNA follows: TGTGCCGGATCGAGCCTCCAATCGGGCACTGAAGCTTTCTTT.